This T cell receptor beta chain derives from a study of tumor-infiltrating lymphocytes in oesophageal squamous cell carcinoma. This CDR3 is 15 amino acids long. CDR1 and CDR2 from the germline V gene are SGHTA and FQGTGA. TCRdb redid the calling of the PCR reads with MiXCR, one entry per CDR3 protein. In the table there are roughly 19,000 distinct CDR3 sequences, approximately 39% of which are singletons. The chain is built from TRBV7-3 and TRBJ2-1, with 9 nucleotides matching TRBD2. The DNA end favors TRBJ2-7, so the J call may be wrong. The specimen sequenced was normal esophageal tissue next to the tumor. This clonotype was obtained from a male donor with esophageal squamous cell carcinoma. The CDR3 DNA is TGTGCCAGCAGCTTAAAAAGCGGGGGGCAGTACGAGCAGTACTTC. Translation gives CASSLKSGGQYEQYF.